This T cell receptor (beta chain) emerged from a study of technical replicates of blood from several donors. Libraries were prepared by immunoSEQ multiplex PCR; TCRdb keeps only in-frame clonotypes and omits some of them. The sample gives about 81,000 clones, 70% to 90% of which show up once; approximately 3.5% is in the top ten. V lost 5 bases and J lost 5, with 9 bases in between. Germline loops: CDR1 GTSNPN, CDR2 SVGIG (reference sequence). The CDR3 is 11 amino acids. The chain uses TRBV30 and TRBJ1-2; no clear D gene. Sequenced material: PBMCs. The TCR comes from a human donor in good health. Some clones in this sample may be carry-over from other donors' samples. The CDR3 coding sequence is TGTGCCTGGGGGCAGGTTTATGGCTACACCTTC. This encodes CAWGQVYGYTF.